Listed below are T cell receptor beta chains from one sample, sequenced in a study of blood T cell repertoires in COVID-19. Using immunoSEQ multiplex PCR, the repertoire was profiled, and TCRdb retains in-frame clones only, with some absent. The data contain around 260,000 clones, 70% to 90% of them singletons. The sequenced sample consisted of peripheral blood. These receptors came from a woman in her forties or fifties with acute or convalescent COVID-19. Each CDR3 is given with its conserved first and last residue. A D gene is named only where the DNA matches it firmly. Part of the rows lack a size; the others show once, few, many or a class for expanded clones.

TRBV7-9	TRBJ2-1	once	TRBD2	CASSPGLAGGHEQFF	TGTGCCAGCAGCCCCGGACTAGCGGGAGGACATGAGCAGTTCTTC
TRBV7-2	TRBJ2-3	once	TRBD2	CASRVGLAGDTQYF	TGTGCCAGCAGGGTTGGACTAGCAGGCGATACGCAGTATTTT
TRBV5-1	TRBJ2-7	-	TRBD2	CASSLTSGRAIEQYF	TGCGCCAGCAGCTTGACTAGCGGGAGGGCAATCGAGCAGTACTTC
TRBV30	TRBJ2-7	-	-	CAWSVDTDYEQYF	TGTGCCTGGAGTGTGGACACAGACTACGAGCAGTACTTC
TRBV6-2/TRBV6-3	TRBJ1-5	-	TRBD1	CASSYQGAGNQPQHF	TGTGCCAGCAGTTACCAGGGGGCCGGCAATCAGCCCCAGCATTTT
TRBV14	TRBJ2-7	-	-	CASSQEDGTYEQYF	TGTGCCAGCAGCCAGGAGGACGGGACCTACGAGCAGTACTTC
TRBV19	TRBJ1-1	-	TRBD1	CASRYFWDSQNTEAFF	TGTGCCAGTAGATATTTTTGGGACAGCCAGAACACTGAAGCTTTCTTT
TRBV27	TRBJ1-2	-	-	CASSPTGWGGYGYTF	TGTGCCAGCAGTCCTACAGGCTGGGGGGGCTATGGCTACACCTTC
TRBV19	TRBJ1-5	-	-	CASSNRDIALGPQHF	TGTGCCAGTAGTAACCGTGATATCGCCCTAGGGCCCCAGCATTTT
TRBV6-2/TRBV6-3	TRBJ2-7	-	TRBD2	CASSPLGGRAYEQYF	TGTGCCAGCAGTCCCTTAGGAGGGAGGGCGTACGAGCAGTACTTC
TRBV7-6	TRBJ2-7	-	TRBD2	CASSFSGKAYEQYF	TGTGCCAGCAGTTTTAGCGGGAAGGCGTACGAGCAGTACTTC
TRBV7-9	TRBJ2-7	-	-	CASSYAGPATYEQYF	TGTGCCAGCAGCTACGCTGGGCCGGCTACCTACGAGCAGTACTTC
TRBV5-4	TRBJ2-3	-	-	CATSSGTTDTQYF	TGTGCCACCTCAAGCGGAACCACAGATACGCAGTATTTT
TRBV9	TRBJ2-7	once	-	CASSEDRIAYEQYF	TGTGCCAGCAGCGAAGACAGGATAGCCTACGAGCAGTACTTC
TRBV12-3/TRBV12-4	TRBJ1-2	few	-	CASSLYTGYGYTF	TGTGCCAGCAGTTTGTATACGGGGTATGGCTACACCTTC
TRBV19	TRBJ2-5	-	-	CASSNSYQETQYF	TGTGCCAGTAGTAACAGCTACCAAGAGACCCAGTACTTC
TRBV5-1	TRBJ2-2	-	-	CASTLQAAPTGELFF	TGCGCCAGCACGTTACAAGCGGCTCCCACCGGGGAGCTGTTTTTT
TRBV18	TRBJ1-3	-	TRBD1	CASSQGQGTSGNTIYF	TGTGCCAGCTCACAGGGACAGGGGACGTCTGGAAACACCATATATTTT
TRBV10-3	TRBJ2-7	-	-	CAISDRDSYEQYF	TGTGCCATCAGTGACCGAGACTCCTACGAGCAGTACTTC
TRBV19	TRBJ2-1	-	TRBD2	CASSTRRTSGTAHEQFF	TGTGCCAGTAGTACGCGACGGACTAGCGGGACGGCGCATGAGCAGTTCTTC
TRBV30	TRBJ2-7	-	TRBD2	CAWSSGTSGRFYEQYF	TGTGCCTGGAGTAGTGGGACTAGCGGGAGATTCTACGAGCAGTACTTC
TRBV5-1	TRBJ2-3	-	TRBD2	CASRGLAGVADTQYF	TGCGCCAGCAGAGGACTAGCGGGAGTGGCAGATACGCAGTATTTT
TRBV3-1/TRBV3-2	TRBJ1-4	-	TRBD1	CASSQTGFFSPLVEKLFF	TGTGCCAGCAGCCAGACAGGGTTCTTCTCCCCGTTAGTGGAAAAACTGTTTTTT
TRBV28	TRBJ2-7	-	TRBD2	CASSLLAGGSYEQYF	TGTGCCAGCAGTTTACTAGCGGGAGGCTCCTACGAGCAGTACTTC